This T cell receptor beta chain was captured in a study of blood T cells in healthy people across ages. General observations from the study: The fall in TCR beta diversity per million T cells was roughly linear with age. Long-lived donors had more naive CD4+ cells and higher diversity than aged donors.

There were healthy Caucasian individuals from Russia, aged about 6 to 95, serving as donors. This CDR3 comprises 13 residues. With 5 bases removed from V and 10 bases from J, the gap between germline ends came to 15 bases. Looked up from germline, CDR1 is SGHTA and CDR2 is FQGNSA. This clonotype appeared a single time. Its antigen remains unidentified. A J-beta primer mix and a sample-barcoded 5' primer were used in a second PCR of roughly 6 to 11 cycles. A tag from a template-switch adaptor with 12 random nucleotides marked each cDNA molecule. Using its own MiXCR run on the 5' RACE reads, TCRdb lists one record per CDR3 protein. The table shows about a million distinct CDR3 sequences, with roughly 50% occurring only once.

This TCR derives from an older woman in good health. The rearrangement links TRBV7-2 to TRBJ2-1; the D is unclear. The sequenced material came from blood. CDR3 sequence (DNA): TGTGCCAGCAGCCAACAGTGGACCGGGGAGCAGTTCTTC. Translation: CASSQQWTGEQFF.